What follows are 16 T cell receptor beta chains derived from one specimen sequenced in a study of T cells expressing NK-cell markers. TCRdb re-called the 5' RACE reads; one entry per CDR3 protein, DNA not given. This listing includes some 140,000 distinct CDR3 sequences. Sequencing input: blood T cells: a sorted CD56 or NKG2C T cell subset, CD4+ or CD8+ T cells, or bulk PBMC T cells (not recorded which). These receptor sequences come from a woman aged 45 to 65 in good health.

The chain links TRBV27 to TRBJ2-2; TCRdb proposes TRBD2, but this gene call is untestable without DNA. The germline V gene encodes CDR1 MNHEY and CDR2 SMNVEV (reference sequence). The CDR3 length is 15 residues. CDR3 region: CASGRKPGNTGELFF.

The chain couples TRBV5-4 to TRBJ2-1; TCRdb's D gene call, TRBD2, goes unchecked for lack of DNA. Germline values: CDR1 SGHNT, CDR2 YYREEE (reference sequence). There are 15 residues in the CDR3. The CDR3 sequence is CASSLRGRALDEQFF.

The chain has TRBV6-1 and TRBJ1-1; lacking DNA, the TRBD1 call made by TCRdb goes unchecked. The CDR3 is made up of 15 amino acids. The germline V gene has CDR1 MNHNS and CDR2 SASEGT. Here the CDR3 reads CASSEAWGRYTEAFF.

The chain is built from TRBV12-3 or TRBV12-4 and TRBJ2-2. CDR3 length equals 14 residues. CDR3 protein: CASSPQTNTGELFF.

CDR3 in amino acids: CASSPHREQYF. The chain recombines TRBV7-8 with TRBJ2-7. The CDR3 consists of 11 residues. The germline gives CDR1 SGHVS, CDR2 FQNEAQ.

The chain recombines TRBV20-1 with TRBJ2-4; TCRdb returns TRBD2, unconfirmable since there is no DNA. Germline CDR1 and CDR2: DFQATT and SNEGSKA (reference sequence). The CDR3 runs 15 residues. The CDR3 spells CSAPGLAGGRNIQYF.

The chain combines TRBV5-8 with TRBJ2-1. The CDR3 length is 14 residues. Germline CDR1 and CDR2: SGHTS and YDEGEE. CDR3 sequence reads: CASSLARNYNEQFF.

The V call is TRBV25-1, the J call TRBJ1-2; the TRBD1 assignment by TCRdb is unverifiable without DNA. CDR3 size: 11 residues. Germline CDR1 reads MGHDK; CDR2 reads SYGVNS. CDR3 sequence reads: CASGANYGYTF.

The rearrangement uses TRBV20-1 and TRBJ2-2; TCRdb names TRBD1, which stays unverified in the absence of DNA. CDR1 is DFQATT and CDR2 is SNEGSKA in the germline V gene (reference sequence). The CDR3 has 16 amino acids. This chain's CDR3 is CSARDLRTGDTGELFF.

This chain's CDR3 is CASTSGRGTDTQYF. The chain combines TRBV19 with TRBJ2-3; TCRdb indicates TRBD2, and absent DNA this call remains unverified. The CDR3 is made up of 14 amino acids. The germline V gene encodes CDR1 LNHDA and CDR2 SQIVND (reference sequence).

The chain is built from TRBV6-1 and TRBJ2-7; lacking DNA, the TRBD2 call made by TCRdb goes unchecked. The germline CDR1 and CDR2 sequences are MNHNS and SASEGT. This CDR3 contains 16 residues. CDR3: CASSDREGTLSYEQYF.

The CDR3 loop reads CASSVGEGGRTGELFF. This rearrangement joins TRBV9 to TRBJ2-2; there is no DNA to check the TCRdb D call of TRBD2. Germline values: CDR1 SGDLS, CDR2 YYNGEE. This CDR3 comprises 16 residues.

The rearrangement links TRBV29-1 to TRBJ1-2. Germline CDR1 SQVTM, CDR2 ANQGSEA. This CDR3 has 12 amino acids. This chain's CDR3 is CSVPNGNHGYTF.

The CDR3 sequence is CASSPGQGAWEQYF. The chain links TRBV14 to TRBJ2-7; TCRdb reports TRBD1, a call that lacks DNA to check it against. The germline gives CDR1 SGHDN, CDR2 FVKESK. The CDR3 is 14 residues long. Looking up the rest from reference TRBV14 and TRBJ2-7 gives the full variable domain: EAGVTQFPSHSVIEKGQTVTLRCDPISGHDNLYWYRRVMGKEIKFLLHFVKESKQDESGMPNNRFLAERTGGTYSTLKVQPAELEDSGVYFCASSPGQGAWEQYFGPGTRLTVT.

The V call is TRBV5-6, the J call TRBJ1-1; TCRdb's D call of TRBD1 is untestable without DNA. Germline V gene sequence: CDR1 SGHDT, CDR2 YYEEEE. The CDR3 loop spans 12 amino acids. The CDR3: CASSPRGSEAFF.

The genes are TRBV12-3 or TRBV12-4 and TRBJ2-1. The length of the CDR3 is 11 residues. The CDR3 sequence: CATTHNDEQFF.